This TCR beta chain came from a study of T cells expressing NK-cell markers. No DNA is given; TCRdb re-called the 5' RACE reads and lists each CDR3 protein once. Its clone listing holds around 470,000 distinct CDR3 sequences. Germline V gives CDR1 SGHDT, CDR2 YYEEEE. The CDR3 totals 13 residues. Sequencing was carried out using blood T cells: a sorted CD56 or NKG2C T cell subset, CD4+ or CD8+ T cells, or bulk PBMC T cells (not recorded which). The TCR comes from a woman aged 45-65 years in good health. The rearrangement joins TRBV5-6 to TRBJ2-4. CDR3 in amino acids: CASSLDTGNIQYF.